Listed here are 7 T cell receptor beta chains from one sample, sequenced in a study of shared clonotypes between healthy human individuals. TCRdb keeps only in-frame clones here, not all; method: immunoSEQ multiplex PCR. The repertoire holds some 120,000 clones, with 55% to 70% as singletons. The sequenced material came from memory CD8+ T cells sorted from blood. Subset given: CD45RO+ cells pooled with CCR7-negative TemRA cells. The receptors shown here come from a woman under 40 in good health.

The J gene is TRBJ2-1, the V gene TRBV29-1; D not resolved. Germline loops: CDR1 SQVTM, CDR2 ANQGSEA. This CDR3 has 8 residues. Trimming cost V 6 bases and J 12 bases, with 6 bases left between them. The CDR3 loop reads CSVLGQFF. In DNA form, the CDR3 reads TGCAGCGTCCTAGGGCAGTTCTTC.

J is TRBJ2-7 and V is TRBV7-2; 8 bases are a match to TRBD1. There are 15 residues in the CDR3. The ends lost 4 bases at V and 3 bases at J; junction bases unmatched: 8. The germline gives CDR1 SGHTA, CDR2 FQGNSA. Here the CDR3 reads CASSSRTGRVYEQYF. DNA for the CDR3: TGTGCCAGCAGCTCTCGGACAGGGCGGGTCTACGAGCAGTACTTC.

At least ten counts were recorded for this clone. This chain uses TRBV6-1 with TRBJ2-3; the match to TRBD2 covers 8 bases. CDR1 is MNHNS and CDR2 is SASEGT in the germline V gene. With 2 bases clipped from V and 3 bases from J, the junction kept 4 bases outside the gene matches. The CDR3 is 15 amino acids. In DNA form, the CDR3 reads TGTGCCAGCAGTGAAAGCGTAGCGGGAACAGATACGCAGTATTTT. This gives the protein CASSESVAGTDTQYF.

The CDR3 here is CASSEAGAEHYEQYF. The CDR3 coding sequence is TGTGCCAGCAGCGAGGCCGGGGCAGAACACTACGAGCAGTACTTC. The chain employs TRBV9 and TRBJ2-7; D may match TRBD1 or TRBD2 (5 bases each). The CDR3 has 15 amino acids. Germline V gives CDR1 SGDLS, CDR2 YYNGEE. Trimming pared 3 bases from V and 3 bases from J, leaving 16 bases between.

The chain is built from TRBV25-1 and TRBJ2-7; D is ambiguous. CDR3 length equals 10 residues. CDR1 is MGHDK, CDR2 SYGVNS, per germline. Trimming took 3 bases from V and 3 from J, leaving 0 bases between them. CDR3 region: CASSDYEQYF. The DNA for the CDR3 is TGTGCCAGCAGTGACTACGAGCAGTACTTC.

This clone was observed a few times. This sequence joins TRBV28 and TRBJ1-5; 7 bases line up with TRBD1. The ends lost 7 bases at V and 4 bases at J; junction bases unmatched: 10. The CDR3 is made up of 15 amino acids. Germline CDR1 and CDR2: MDHEN and SYDVKM. The DNA for the CDR3 is TGTGCCAGCATTAAAATACAGGGGTGGAATCAGCCCCAGCATTTT. It is translated as CASIKIQGWNQPQHF.

This clone came up a few times. The chain recombines TRBV11-3 with TRBJ1-2; 9 bases are a match to TRBD1. Germline V gene lookup returns CDR1 SGHNT and CDR2 YENEEA. V shed 4 bases and J 5 bases; nucleotides not matched to a gene: 8. The CDR3 length is 15 residues. The CDR3 reads CASSSRQGEVYGYTF. The CDR3 DNA reads as TGTGCCAGCAGCTCAAGACAGGGGGAAGTGTATGGCTACACCTTC.